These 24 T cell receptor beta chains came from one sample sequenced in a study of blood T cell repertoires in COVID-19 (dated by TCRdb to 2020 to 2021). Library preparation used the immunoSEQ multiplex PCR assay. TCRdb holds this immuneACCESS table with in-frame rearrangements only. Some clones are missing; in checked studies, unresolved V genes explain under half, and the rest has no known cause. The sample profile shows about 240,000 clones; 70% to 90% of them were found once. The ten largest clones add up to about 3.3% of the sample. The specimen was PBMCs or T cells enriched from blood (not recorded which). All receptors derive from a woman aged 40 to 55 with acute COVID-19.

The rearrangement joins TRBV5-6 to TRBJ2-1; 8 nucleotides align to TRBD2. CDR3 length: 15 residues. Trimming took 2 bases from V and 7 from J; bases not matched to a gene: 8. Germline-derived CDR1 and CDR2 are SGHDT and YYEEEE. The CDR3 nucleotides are TGTGCCAGCAGCTTTTTAGCGGGAAGGGATAATGAGCAGTTCTTC. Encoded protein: CASSFLAGRDNEQFF.

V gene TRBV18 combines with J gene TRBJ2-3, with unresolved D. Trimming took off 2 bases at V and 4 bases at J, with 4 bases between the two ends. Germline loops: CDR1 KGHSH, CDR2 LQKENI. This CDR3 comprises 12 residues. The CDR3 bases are TGTGCCAGCTCACCAGAGGCAGATACGCAGTATTTT. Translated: CASSPEADTQYF.

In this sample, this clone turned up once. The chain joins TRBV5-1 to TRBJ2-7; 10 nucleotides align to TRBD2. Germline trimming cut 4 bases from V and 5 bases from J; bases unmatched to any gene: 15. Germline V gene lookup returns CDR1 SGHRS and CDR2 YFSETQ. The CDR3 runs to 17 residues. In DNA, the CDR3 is TGCGCCAGCAGCGCCTCCGGGAAAGCGGGAGGGATAAACGAGCAGTACTTC. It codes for CASSASGKAGGINEQYF.

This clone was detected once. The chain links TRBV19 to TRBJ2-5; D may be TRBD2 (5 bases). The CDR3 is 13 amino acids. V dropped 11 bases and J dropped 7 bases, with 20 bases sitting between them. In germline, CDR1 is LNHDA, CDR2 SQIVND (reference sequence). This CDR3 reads CAAGGFDRGTQYF. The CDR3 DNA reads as TGTGCCGCTGGTGGATTCGATCGGGGGACCCAGTACTTC.

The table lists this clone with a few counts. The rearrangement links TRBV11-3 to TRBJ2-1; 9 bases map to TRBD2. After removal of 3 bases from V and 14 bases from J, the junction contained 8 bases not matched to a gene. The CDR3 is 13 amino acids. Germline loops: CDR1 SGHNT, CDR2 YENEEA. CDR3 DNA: TGTGCCAGCAGCTTCGAAGGCGGGAGGGCCAAGTTCTTC. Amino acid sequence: CASSFEGGRAKFF.

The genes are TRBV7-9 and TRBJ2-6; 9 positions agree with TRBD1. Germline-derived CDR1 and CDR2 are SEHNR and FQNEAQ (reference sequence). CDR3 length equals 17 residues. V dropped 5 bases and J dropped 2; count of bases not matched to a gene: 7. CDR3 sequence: CASSPTGGEPGANVLTF. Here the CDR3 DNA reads TGTGCCAGCAGCCCGACAGGGGGTGAGCCTGGGGCCAACGTCCTGACTTTC.

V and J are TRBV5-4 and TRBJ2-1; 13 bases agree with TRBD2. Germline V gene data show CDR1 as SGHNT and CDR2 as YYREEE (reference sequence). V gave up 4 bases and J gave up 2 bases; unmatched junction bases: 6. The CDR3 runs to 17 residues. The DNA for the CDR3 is TGTGCCAGCAGCGGAAGGACTAGCGGGGGCCCCTACAATGAGCAGTTCTTC. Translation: CASSGRTSGGPYNEQFF. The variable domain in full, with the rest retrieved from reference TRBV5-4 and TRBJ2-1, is ETGVTQSPTHLIKTRGQQVTLRCSSQSGHNTVSWYQQALGQGPQFIFQYYREEENGRGNFPPRFSGLQFPNYSSELNVNALELDDSALYLCASSGRTSGGPYNEQFFGPGTRLTVL.

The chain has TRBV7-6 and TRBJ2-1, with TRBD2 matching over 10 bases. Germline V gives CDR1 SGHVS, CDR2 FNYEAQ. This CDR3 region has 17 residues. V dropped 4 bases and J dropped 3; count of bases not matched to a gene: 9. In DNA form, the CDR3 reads TGTGCCAGCAGCTCAAGATATCAGCGGGAGGGCTACAATGAGCAGTTCTTC. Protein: CASSSRYQREGYNEQFF. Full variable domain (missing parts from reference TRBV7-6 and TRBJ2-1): GAGVSQSPRYKVTKRGQDVALRCDPISGHVSLYWYRQALGQGPEFLTYFNYEAQQDKSGLPNDRFSAERPEGSISTLTIQRTEQRDSAMYRCASSSRYQREGYNEQFFGPGTRLTVL.

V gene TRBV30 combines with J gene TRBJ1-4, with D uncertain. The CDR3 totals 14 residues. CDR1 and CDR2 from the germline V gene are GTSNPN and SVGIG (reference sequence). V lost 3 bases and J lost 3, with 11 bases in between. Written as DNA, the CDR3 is TGTGCCTGGAGCGACGGACTCGCTAATGAAAAACTGTTTTTT. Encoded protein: CAWSDGLANEKLFF.

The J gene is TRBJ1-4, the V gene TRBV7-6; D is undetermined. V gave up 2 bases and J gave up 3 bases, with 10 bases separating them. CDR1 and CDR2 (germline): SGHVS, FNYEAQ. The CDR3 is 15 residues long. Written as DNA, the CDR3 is TGTGCCAGCAGCTTAAGCCGGAGCCCTAATGAAAAACTGTTTTTT. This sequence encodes CASSLSRSPNEKLFF.

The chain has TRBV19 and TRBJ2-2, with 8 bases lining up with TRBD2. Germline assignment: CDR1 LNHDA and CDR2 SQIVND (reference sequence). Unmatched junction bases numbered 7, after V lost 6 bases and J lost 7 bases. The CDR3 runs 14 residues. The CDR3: CASSPGLALGELFF. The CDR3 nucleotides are TGTGCCAGTAGCCCCGGACTAGCTCTCGGGGAGCTGTTTTTT.

CDR3 region: CASSQESSNQPQHF. CDR3 coding DNA: TGCGCCAGCAGCCAAGAATCGAGCAATCAGCCCCAGCATTTT. This chain uses TRBV4-1 with TRBJ1-5; D is unresolved. From germline, CDR1 is MGHRA and CDR2 YSYEKL. CDR3 length: 14 residues. V dropped 0 bases and J dropped 1 base, with 4 bases sitting between them.

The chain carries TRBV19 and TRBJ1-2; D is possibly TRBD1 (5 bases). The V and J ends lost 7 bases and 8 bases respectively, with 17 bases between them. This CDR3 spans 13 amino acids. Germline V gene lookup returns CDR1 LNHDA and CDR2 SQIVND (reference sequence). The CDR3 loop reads CASTDPQQGGYTF. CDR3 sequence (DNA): TGTGCCAGTACCGACCCACAGCAGGGCGGCTACACCTTC.

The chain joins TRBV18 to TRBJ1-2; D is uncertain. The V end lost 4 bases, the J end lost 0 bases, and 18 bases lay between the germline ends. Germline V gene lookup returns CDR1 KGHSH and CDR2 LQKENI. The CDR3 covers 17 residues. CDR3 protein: CASSRSSMWETNYGYTF. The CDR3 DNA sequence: TGTGCCAGCTCACGATCCTCCATGTGGGAGACTAACTATGGCTACACCTTC.

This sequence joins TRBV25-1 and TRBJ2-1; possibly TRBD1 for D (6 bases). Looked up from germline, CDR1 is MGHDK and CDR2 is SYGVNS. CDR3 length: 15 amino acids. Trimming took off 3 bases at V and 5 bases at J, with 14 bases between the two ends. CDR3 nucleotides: TGTGCCAGCAGTGATTACCACGGGACAAACAATGAGCAGTTCTTC. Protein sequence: CASSDYHGTNNEQFF. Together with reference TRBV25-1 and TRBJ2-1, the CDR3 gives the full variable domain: EADIYQTPRYLVIGTGKKITLECSQTMGHDKMYWYQQDPGMELHLIHYSYGVNSTEKGDLSSESTVSRIRTEHFPLTLESARPSHTSQYLCASSDYHGTNNEQFFGPGTRLTVL.

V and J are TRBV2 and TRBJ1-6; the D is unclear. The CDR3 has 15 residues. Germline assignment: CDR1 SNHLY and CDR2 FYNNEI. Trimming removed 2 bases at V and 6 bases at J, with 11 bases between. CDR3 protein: CASSESLLGNSPLHF. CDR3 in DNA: TGTGCCAGCAGTGAAAGCCTCCTTGGTAATTCACCCCTCCACTTT.

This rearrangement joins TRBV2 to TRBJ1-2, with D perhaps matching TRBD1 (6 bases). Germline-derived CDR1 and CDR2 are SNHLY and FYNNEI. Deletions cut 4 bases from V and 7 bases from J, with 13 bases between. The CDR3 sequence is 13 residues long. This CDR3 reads CASSVSGEGGYTF. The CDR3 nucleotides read TGTGCCAGCAGTGTGTCAGGGGAGGGTGGCTACACCTTC.

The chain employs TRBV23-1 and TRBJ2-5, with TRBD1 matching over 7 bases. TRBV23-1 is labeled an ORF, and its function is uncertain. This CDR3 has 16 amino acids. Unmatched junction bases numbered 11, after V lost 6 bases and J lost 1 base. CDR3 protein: CASSEGAPGTQETQYF. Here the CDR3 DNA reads TGCGCCAGCAGCGAGGGGGCCCCAGGAACCCAAGAGACCCAGTACTTC.

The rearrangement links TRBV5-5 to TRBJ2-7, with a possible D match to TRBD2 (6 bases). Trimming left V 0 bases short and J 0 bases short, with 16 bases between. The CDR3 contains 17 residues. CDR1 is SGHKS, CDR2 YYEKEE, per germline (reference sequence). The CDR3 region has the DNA TGTGCCAGCAGCTTGGCGAGTGGGGCGGGACGCTCCTACGAGCAGTACTTC. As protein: CASSLASGAGRSYEQYF.

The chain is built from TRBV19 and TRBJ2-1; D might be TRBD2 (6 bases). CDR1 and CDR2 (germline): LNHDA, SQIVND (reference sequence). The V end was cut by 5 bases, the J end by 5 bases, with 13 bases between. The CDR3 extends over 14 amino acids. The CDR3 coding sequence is TGTGCCAGTAGTGGGGAGACTAGAAACAATGAGCAGTTCTTC. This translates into CASSGETRNNEQFF.

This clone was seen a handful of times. This chain's CDR3 is CASSLTFTGENYGYTF. The CDR3 nucleotides are TGTGCCAGCAGCTTAACGTTCACAGGGGAGAACTATGGCTACACCTTC. The chain is built from TRBV7-3 and TRBJ1-2, with 7 bases aligning to TRBD1. The CDR3 has 16 amino acids. After removal of 0 bases from V and 2 bases from J, the junction contained 6 bases not matched to a gene. The germline V gene has CDR1 SGHTA and CDR2 FQGTGA.

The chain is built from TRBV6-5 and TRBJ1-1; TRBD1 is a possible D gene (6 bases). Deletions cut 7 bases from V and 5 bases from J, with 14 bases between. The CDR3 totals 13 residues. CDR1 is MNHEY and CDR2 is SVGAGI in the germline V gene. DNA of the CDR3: TGTGCCAGCAACCTAAACAGGGAGACTGAAGCTTTCTTT. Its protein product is CASNLNRETEAFF.

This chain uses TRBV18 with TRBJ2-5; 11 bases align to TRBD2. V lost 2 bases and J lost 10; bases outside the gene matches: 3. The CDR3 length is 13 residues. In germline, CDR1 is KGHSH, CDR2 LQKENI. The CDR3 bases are TGTGCCAGCTCACCAACGACTAGCGGGGACCAGTACTTC. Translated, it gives CASSPTTSGDQYF.

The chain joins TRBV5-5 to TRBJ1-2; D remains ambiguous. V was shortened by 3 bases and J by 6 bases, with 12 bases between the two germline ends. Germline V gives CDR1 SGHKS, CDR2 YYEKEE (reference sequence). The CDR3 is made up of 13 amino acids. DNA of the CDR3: TGTGCCAGCAGCTCCCGAGGAATTGATGGCTACACCTTC. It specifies CASSSRGIDGYTF.